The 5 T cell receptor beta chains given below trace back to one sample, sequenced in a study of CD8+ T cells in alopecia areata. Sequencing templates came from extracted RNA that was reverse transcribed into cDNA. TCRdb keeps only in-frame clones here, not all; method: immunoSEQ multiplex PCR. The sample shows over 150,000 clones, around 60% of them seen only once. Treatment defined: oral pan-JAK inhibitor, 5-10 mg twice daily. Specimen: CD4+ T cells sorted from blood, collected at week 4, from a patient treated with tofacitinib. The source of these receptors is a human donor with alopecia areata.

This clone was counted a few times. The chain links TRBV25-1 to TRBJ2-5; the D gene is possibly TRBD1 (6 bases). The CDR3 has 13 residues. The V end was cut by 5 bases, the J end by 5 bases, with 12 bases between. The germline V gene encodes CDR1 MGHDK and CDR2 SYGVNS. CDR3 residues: CASSSQGRETQYF. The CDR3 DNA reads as TGTGCCAGCAGTTCCCAGGGGCGGGAGACCCAGTACTTC.

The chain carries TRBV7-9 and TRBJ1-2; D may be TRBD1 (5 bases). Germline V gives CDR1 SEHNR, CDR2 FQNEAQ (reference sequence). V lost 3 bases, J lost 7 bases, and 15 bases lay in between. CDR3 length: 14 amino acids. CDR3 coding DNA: TGTGCCAGCAGCTTGGCGGGAGGGCAGGGTGGCTACACCTTC. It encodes CASSLAGGQGGYTF.

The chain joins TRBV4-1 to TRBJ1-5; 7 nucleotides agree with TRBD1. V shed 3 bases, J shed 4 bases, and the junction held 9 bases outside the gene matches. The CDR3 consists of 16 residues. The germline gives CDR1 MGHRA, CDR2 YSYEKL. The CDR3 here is CASSQVPGQPNQPQHF. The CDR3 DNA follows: TGCGCCAGCAGCCAGGTCCCGGGACAGCCTAATCAGCCCCAGCATTTT.

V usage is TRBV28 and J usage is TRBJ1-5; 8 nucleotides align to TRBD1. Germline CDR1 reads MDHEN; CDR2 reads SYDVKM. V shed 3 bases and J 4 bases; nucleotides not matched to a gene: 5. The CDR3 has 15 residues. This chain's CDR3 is CASSFATGGNQPQHF. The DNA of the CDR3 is TGTGCCAGCAGTTTCGCAACAGGGGGAAATCAGCCCCAGCATTTT.

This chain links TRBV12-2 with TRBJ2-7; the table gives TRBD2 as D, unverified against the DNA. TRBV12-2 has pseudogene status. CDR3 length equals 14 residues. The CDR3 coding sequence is TGTGCAAGTCGCCCAACTAGCGTCGGGGAAGTACAGTACTTC. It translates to CASRPTSVGEVQYF.